This TCR beta chain comes out of a study of T-cell reconstitution after alpha-beta-depleted transplantation in children. Study findings and constraints: It was newly produced T cells that mostly accounted for T-cell counts and diversity one year after transplant. Elevated TCRbeta diversity at day 60 was traced, in some patients, to surviving recipient T cells and thymic progenitors. Expanded graft clones, several hundred of them, were reportedly the source of alpha-beta T cells about two months after transplant.

On this clonotype itself: The antigen remains unidentified.

The authors prepared the TCRbeta library with unique molecular identifiers. MiXCR, run by TCRdb on the PCR reads, gives a single entry per CDR3 protein. The repertoire holds about 580,000 distinct CDR3 sequences, with approximately 22% as singletons. The receptor comes from a boy under two years old who had a stem cell transplant for acute myeloid leukemia, so the T cells may come from the graft donor. The source was PBMCs, mostly from graft donor cells, collected 360 days after TCRalphabeta/CD19-depleted stem cell transplant.

CDR3 DNA: TGTGCCAGCAGCTTAGTTCTAGTGAATACGCAGTATTTT. Encoded protein: CASSLVLVNTQYF. The chain employs TRBV7-2 and TRBJ2-3; D not certain. V was clipped by 1 base and J by 7 bases, with 9 bases between them. This CDR3 has 13 amino acids. CDR1 SGHTA and CDR2 FQGNSA come from the germline V gene.